The sequence of this TCR beta chain was determined in a study of T cells in Graves' hyperthyroidism and ophthalmopathy. Study information: Sampling of peripheral blood happened at initial diagnosis, prior to any treatment.

RNA transcripts provided the source from which TCR beta CDR3 regions were amplified. First-round RT-PCR with HTBI primers amplified the TCR CDR3 region. TCRdb passed the multiplex PCR reads through MiXCR, listing each CDR3 protein once. The table has under 350,000 distinct CDR3 sequences, over 15% seen once. Ten or more counts support this clonotype. What it binds is unknown. This CDR3 has 14 amino acids. V was cut by 2 bases and J by 1 base, with 8 bases left in between. Germline CDR1 reads KGHSH; CDR2 reads LQKENI. General study points: Expanded thyroid clonotypes (above 0.001) were mostly also found in blood.

PBMCs were collected from an approximately 9.3 ml volume of fresh peripheral blood. The chain recombines TRBV18 with TRBJ2-5; D gene ambiguous. Sequences were obtained from blood. The source of this sequence is an older woman with Graves' ophthalmopathy. DNA for the CDR3: TGTGCCAGCTCACCAGCAAACATCCAAGAGACCCAGTACTTC. It specifies CASSPANIQETQYF.